A single sample is the source of the 20 T cell receptor beta chains below, sequenced in a study of shared clonotypes between healthy human individuals. This table comes from immunoSEQ multiplex PCR, and its TCRdb copy is limited to in-frame clones, with some not included. The table includes roughly 2.2 million clones, under 95% detected once. The specimen sequenced was naive CD4+ T cells from PBMCs. Sample subset: CD45RA+ positively selected. All receptors come from a man aged 18 to 29 in good health. Some clones in this sample may be carry-over from other donors' samples.

To note about this clone: The missing conserved phenylalanine or tryptophan at the end of this CDR3 makes a read error likely. No DNA is shown, since the ends of the CDR3 on it are uncertain; the CDR3 is the one TCRdb lists. The rearrangement joins TRBV11-2 to TRBJ2-7; TRBD2 is taken as the D call from the table, unchecked against the DNA. CDR1 is SGHAT and CDR2 is FQNNGV in the germline V gene. Ends included, the CDR3 has 11 residues. CDR3 protein: CASSLEGLASY.

This rearrangement joins TRBV2 to TRBJ1-2, with TRBD1 as a possible D gene (5 bases). The CDR3 totals 12 residues. The germline gives CDR1 SNHLY, CDR2 FYNNEI. V lost 6 bases and J 4 bases, leaving 9 bases between the germline ends. This chain's CDR3 is CASRDSTYGYTF. Written as DNA, the CDR3 is TGTGCCAGCAGAGACAGCACCTATGGCTACACCTTC.

The V call is TRBV11-3, the J call TRBJ2-3; tentatively, D is TRBD1 (6 bases). The CDR3 has 13 amino acids. Germline V lookup: CDR1 SGHNT, CDR2 YENEEA. V was pared by 5 bases and J by 4 bases, with 10 bases between. CDR3: CASSLQGPDTQYF. The CDR3 bases are TGTGCCAGCAGCCTACAGGGACCAGATACGCAGTATTTT.

The CDR3 DNA reads TGTGCCAGCAGCCAAAAATACGGTGGGCACTCGGAACCCCTCCAGCATTTT. This sequence encodes CASSQKYGGHSEPLQHF. The chain recombines TRBV7-2 with TRBJ1-5; D gene unclear. Trimming took off 5 bases at V and 12 bases at J, with 29 bases between the two ends. Germline CDR1 reads SGHTA; CDR2 reads FQGNSA. The CDR3 totals 17 residues.

This chain joins TRBV10-1 and TRBJ2-7; a possible D gene is TRBD2 (6 bases). V lost 3 bases and J lost 0, with 12 bases in between. The CDR3 is 15 amino acids. In germline, CDR1 is WNHNN, CDR2 SYGVQD (reference sequence). CDR3 sequence: CASSERRGASYEQYF. In DNA, the CDR3 is TGCGCCAGCAGTGAAAGGAGGGGAGCCTCCTACGAGCAGTACTTC.

V usage is TRBV7-9 and J usage is TRBJ1-1, with a possible D match to TRBD1 (6 bases). Germline CDR1 reads SEHNR; CDR2 reads FQNEAQ (reference sequence). This CDR3 spans 13 amino acids. The ends were cut back, 4 bases at V and 3 bases at J, with 9 bases in the middle. CDR3 DNA sequence: TGTGCCAGCAGCTACTCAGGGGACACTGAAGCTTTCTTT. This sequence encodes CASSYSGDTEAFF.

The chain employs TRBV2 and TRBJ1-1, with 7 bases aligning to TRBD1. Germline trimming cut 5 bases from V and 1 base from J; bases unmatched to any gene: 4. Germline V gives CDR1 SNHLY, CDR2 FYNNEI. The CDR3 runs 14 residues. The CDR3 DNA reads as TGTGCCAGCAGTTCCGGGACAGCGAACACTGAAGCTTTCTTT. Protein sequence: CASSSGTANTEAFF. The whole variable domain, filled in from reference TRBV2 and TRBJ1-1, reads EPEVTQTPSHQVTQMGQEVILRCVPISNHLYFYWYRQILGQKVEFLVSFYNNEISEKSEIFDDQFSVERPDGSNFTLKIRSTKLEDSAMYFCASSSGTANTEAFFGQGTRLTVV.

This chain uses TRBV7-2 with TRBJ2-7; D unclear. Deletions cut 5 bases from V and 6 bases from J, with 14 bases between. This CDR3 contains 13 residues. Germline CDR1 reads SGHTA; CDR2 reads FQGNSA. CDR3 DNA sequence: TGTGCCAGCAGCGAGGACCGGTCTCTCGAGCAGTACTTC. Translated, it gives CASSEDRSLEQYF.

The gene calls are TRBV18 and TRBJ1-4, with D unresolved. The CDR3 spans 14 residues. Trimming left V 0 bases short and J 10 bases short, with 12 bases between. Germline CDR1 reads KGHSH; CDR2 reads LQKENI. The DNA of the CDR3 is TGTGCCAGCTCACCACCAGCTAAGGGCGCAAAACTGTTTTTT. Translated: CASSPPAKGAKLFF.

This chain connects TRBV7-2 to TRBJ2-2; 12 bases align to TRBD2. The CDR3 is 16 residues long. The V gene end was trimmed by 4 bases and the J gene end by 5 bases; junction bases not matched to a gene: 5. Germline-derived CDR1 and CDR2 are SGHTA and FQGNSA. In DNA form, the CDR3 reads TGTGCCAGCAGCTCAACTAGCGGGGGGCCAACCGGGGAGCTGTTTTTT. Translation: CASSSTSGGPTGELFF. The variable domain in full, completed from reference TRBV7-2 and TRBJ2-2, reads GAGVSQSPSNKVTEKGKDVELRCDPISGHTALYWYRQSLGQGLEFLIYFQGNSAPDKSGLPSDRFSAERTGGSVSTLTIQRTQQEDSAVYLCASSSTSGGPTGELFFGEGSRLTVL.

The CDR3 DNA follows: TGCAGTGCCCCGGATGGGCGAGGCTACACCTTC. This sequence encodes CSAPDGRGYTF. The chain is built from TRBV20-1 and TRBJ1-2, with no clear D. The germline V gene encodes CDR1 DFQATT and CDR2 SNEGSKA (reference sequence). Trimming took 6 bases from V and 8 from J, leaving 13 bases between them. The CDR3 length is 11 residues.

About this clone itself: At one of its ends the junction is not consistent with the germline gene, which may arise from a read error. This chain uses TRBV28 with TRBJ1-5; 10 nucleotides align to TRBD1. The CDR3 is 14 amino acids. Germline assignment: CDR1 MDHEN and CDR2 SYDVKM. The DNA of the CDR3 is TGTGCCAGCAGGCCGACAGGGGGCAAGCAGCCCCAGCATTTT. This translates into CASRPTGGKQPQHF.

V gene TRBV5-1 combines with J gene TRBJ2-1; TRBD2 agrees at 8 bases. V was clipped by 3 bases and J by 2 bases; unmatched bases: 7. Germline CDR1 is SGHRS and CDR2 is YFSETQ. The CDR3 runs 16 residues. Here the CDR3 DNA reads TGCGCCAGCAGCTCCCCGACCGGGGGGGCCTACAATGAGCAGTTCTTC. Translating gives CASSSPTGGAYNEQFF.

This clone showed up just once. The chain has TRBV5-1 and TRBJ1-1; unclear D gene. With 3 bases removed from V and 5 bases from J, the gap between germline ends came to 17 bases. Germline V gene lookup returns CDR1 SGHRS and CDR2 YFSETQ. CDR3 length equals 15 residues. CDR3 residues: CASSWGGGFGTEAFF. For the CDR3, the DNA is TGCGCCAGCAGCTGGGGTGGCGGGTTTGGAACTGAAGCTTTCTTT.

This chain joins TRBV28 and TRBJ2-7; 9 bases fit TRBD1. Germline loops: CDR1 MDHEN, CDR2 SYDVKM. J was trimmed by 2 bases and V by 11 bases; bases with no gene match: 10. This CDR3 comprises 14 residues. CDR3: CACTSGTGPYEQYF. DNA for the CDR3: TGTGCCTGCACCTCCGGGACAGGGCCCTACGAGCAGTACTTC.

The J gene is TRBJ1-1, the V gene TRBV11-2, with D unclear. Germline V CDR1 and CDR2: SGHAT, FQNNGV. CDR3 length: 16 residues. V lost 1 base and J lost 1, with 13 bases in between. The CDR3 nucleotides are TGTGCCAGCAGCTTAGGATTTGTCAGCAAGAACACTGAAGCTTTCTTT. Translating it yields CASSLGFVSKNTEAFF.

The chain has TRBV7-8 and TRBJ1-4, with D uncertain. Germline CDR1 and CDR2: SGHVS and FQNEAQ. This CDR3 is built from 14 residues. Trimming took off 7 bases at V and 2 bases at J, with 11 bases between the two ends. Here the CDR3 DNA reads TGTGCCAGCACCCACGGACGGACTAATGAAAAACTGTTTTTT. Translating gives CASTHGRTNEKLFF. The full variable domain, completed using reference TRBV7-8 and TRBJ1-4, is GAGVSQSPRYKVAKRGQDVALRCDPISGHVSLFWYQQALGQGPEFLTYFQNEAQLDKSGLPSDRFFAERPEGSVSTLKIQRTQQEDSAVYLCASTHGRTNEKLFFGSGTQLSVL.

This chain uses TRBV28 with TRBJ2-2; D is perhaps TRBD1 (5 bases). The germline V gene has CDR1 MDHEN and CDR2 SYDVKM. Trimming pared 6 bases from V and 6 bases from J, leaving 8 bases between. This CDR3 comprises 12 residues. CDR3: CASRIQAGELFF. In DNA, the CDR3 is TGTGCCAGCAGAATACAGGCCGGGGAGCTGTTTTTT.

The J gene is TRBJ1-4, the V gene TRBV6-1; 9 positions agree with TRBD1. V was pared by 7 bases and J by 5 bases, with 2 bases of the junction left unmatched. The CDR3 runs 13 residues. Germline CDR1 is MNHNS and CDR2 is SASEGT. The CDR3 is CASNGQGNEKLFF. The CDR3 DNA follows: TGTGCCAGCAACGGACAGGGGAATGAAAAACTGTTTTTT.

The chain couples TRBV5-6 to TRBJ2-7; D may be TRBD2 (7 bases). Deletions cut 4 bases from V and 0 bases from J, with 8 bases between. The CDR3 runs 13 residues. The V gene's germline CDR1 is SGHDT and CDR2 YYEEEE. CDR3 in amino acids: CASSRGASYEQYF. As DNA, the CDR3 is TGTGCCAGCAGCCGGGGGGCCTCCTACGAGCAGTACTTC.